This T cell receptor beta chain was profiled in a study of technical replicates of blood from a few donors. TCRdb's table, derived via immunoSEQ multiplex PCR, lists solely in-frame clones and lacks some. The sample records more than 65,000 clones, 96% being singletons. Germline assignment: CDR1 MNHEY and CDR2 SVGAGI. V lost 1 base, J lost 4 bases, and 14 bases lay in between. CDR3 length equals 15 residues. The sequence came from a human donor in good health. The chain uses TRBV6-5 and TRBJ2-7, with D perhaps matching TRBD1 (5 bases). Sequencing was done on a sample of T cells isolated from PBMCs. CDR3 loop: CASSYLSGHEYEQYF. CDR3 DNA sequence: TGTGCCAGCAGTTACTTGTCAGGACACGAATACGAGCAGTACTTC.